Listed here are 27 T cell receptor beta chains from one sample, sequenced in a study of shared clonotypes between healthy human individuals. TCRdb's table, derived via immunoSEQ multiplex PCR, lists solely in-frame clones and lacks some. Altogether under 2,500,000 clones are present, almost 96% being singletons, with the ten largest covering less than 0.15%. The sample taken for sequencing was naive CD4+ T cells sorted from blood. Regarding subset: CD45RA+ positively selected. The receptors shown here come from a man in his late teens or twenties in good health.

The V call is TRBV19, the J call TRBJ2-6, with 9 nucleotides matching TRBD1. Germline V gene sequence: CDR1 LNHDA, CDR2 SQIVND (reference sequence). This CDR3 comprises 16 residues. The J segment lost 0 bases and the V segment lost 6 bases, leaving 3 bases of the junction unmatched. The CDR3 region is CASRRTGVSGANVLTF. The CDR3 coding sequence is TGTGCCAGTAGGAGGACAGGGGTCTCTGGGGCCAACGTCCTGACTTTC.

The chain couples TRBV5-6 to TRBJ1-3; D possibly corresponds to TRBD1 (5 bases). Per the germline V gene, CDR1 is SGHDT and CDR2 is YYEEEE. The V end was cut by 2 bases, the J end by 8 bases, with 11 bases between. The CDR3 covers 13 residues. The CDR3 protein is CASSLQETHTIYF. In DNA, the CDR3 is TGTGCCAGCAGCTTACAGGAGACCCACACCATATATTTT. Based on the CDR3 plus reference TRBV5-6 and TRBJ1-3, the full variable domain is DAGVTQSPTHLIKTRGQQVTLRCSPKSGHDTVSWYQQALGQGPQFIFQYYEEEERQRGNFPDRFSGHQFPNYSSELNVNALLLGDSALYLCASSLQETHTIYFGEGSWLTVV.

The chain links TRBV6-1 to TRBJ2-1, with TRBD2 matching over 9 bases. Germline V gene data show CDR1 as MNHNS and CDR2 as SASEGT. V was clipped by 6 bases and J by 0 bases; unmatched bases: 3. This CDR3 contains 15 residues. DNA of the CDR3: TGTGCCAGCAGACTAGCGGGTTCCTCCTACAATGAGCAGTTCTTC. Its protein is CASRLAGSSYNEQFF.

This chain connects TRBV5-4 to TRBJ2-7; TRBD1 might be the D (5 bases). This CDR3 region has 15 residues. Between the trimmed V and J ends, which lost 4 bases and 2 bases, there was a span of 16 bases. CDR1 is SGHNT and CDR2 is YYREEE in the germline V gene (reference sequence). The CDR3 sequence: CASSASTGQAYEQYF. CDR3 nucleotides: TGTGCCAGCAGCGCCTCTACAGGTCAGGCCTACGAGCAGTACTTC.

CDR3 coding DNA: TGTGCCAGCAGCTTTCTTGGACAGCCCCAGCATTTT. Its protein is CASSFLGQPQHF. The genes are TRBV7-8 and TRBJ1-5; D not certain. V was cut by 3 bases and J by 7 bases, with 7 bases left in between. Germline CDR1 is SGHVS and CDR2 is FQNEAQ. CDR3 length: 12 residues.

DNA for the CDR3: TGCGCCAGCACGAATGTACTAGCGGGAGGGAATGAGCAGTTCTTC. Residues: CASTNVLAGGNEQFF. V gene TRBV5-1 combines with J gene TRBJ2-1, with 13 nucleotides matching TRBD2. The V gene's germline CDR1 is SGHRS and CDR2 YFSETQ. This CDR3 contains 15 residues. Germline trimming cut 6 bases from V and 7 bases from J; bases unmatched to any gene: 7.

The gene calls are TRBV7-9 and TRBJ2-2; maybe TRBD2 (6 bases). V shed 6 bases and J shed 8 bases, with 22 bases lying between them. CDR3 length: 16 amino acids. Germline assignment: CDR1 SEHNR and CDR2 FQNEAQ (reference sequence). The CDR3 protein is CASSSVAGPRGGELFF. The DNA for the CDR3 is TGTGCCAGCAGTAGTGTCGCGGGACCACGAGGGGGGGAGCTGTTTTTT.

This chain links TRBV5-1 with TRBJ2-1, with 7 bases fitting TRBD2. Unmatched junction bases numbered 6, after V lost 0 bases and J lost 12 bases. The CDR3 totals 13 residues. The germline gives CDR1 SGHRS, CDR2 YFSETQ. CDR3 DNA: TGCGCCAGCAGCTTGGCGGCGGGAGCTGGGCAGTTCTTC. Translated: CASSLAAGAGQFF.

This CDR3 is CASSWDISYEQYF. The CDR3 nucleotides are TGTGCCAGCAGCTGGGACATCTCCTACGAGCAGTACTTC. The J gene is TRBJ2-7, the V gene TRBV5-4, with TRBD1 as a possible D gene (6 bases). This CDR3 is 13 amino acids long. V lost 3 bases and J 0 bases, leaving 7 bases between the germline ends. Germline CDR1 is SGHNT and CDR2 is YYREEE (reference sequence).

The rearrangement links TRBV2 to TRBJ2-1, with TRBD2 matching 8 bases. With 6 bases clipped from V and 0 bases from J, the junction kept 4 bases outside the gene matches. Germline lookup yields CDR1 SNHLY and CDR2 FYNNEI. The CDR3 runs to 15 residues. Here the CDR3 reads CASRDSGSSYNEQFF. In DNA, the CDR3 is TGTGCCAGCAGAGACAGCGGGAGCTCCTACAATGAGCAGTTCTTC.

About this clone itself: The sample has other DNA sequences that encode this CDR3 too. This sequence joins TRBV18 and TRBJ1-5, with D unclear. CDR3 length: 12 residues. Germline V gene sequence: CDR1 KGHSH, CDR2 LQKENI. Between the trimmed V and J ends, which lost 2 bases and 5 bases, there was a span of 4 bases. The CDR3 DNA follows: TGTGCCAGCTCACCAGGTGATCAGCCCCAGCATTTT. It is translated as CASSPGDQPQHF.

This chain joins TRBV5-6 and TRBJ2-5; TRBD2 might be the D (6 bases). Germline V gene sequence: CDR1 SGHDT, CDR2 YYEEEE. The germline V and J ends were trimmed by 4 bases and 5 bases, with 21 bases remaining between them. The CDR3 runs 16 residues. CDR3: CASSPPGTRRSETQYF. The CDR3 region has the DNA TGTGCCAGCAGCCCACCCGGGACTCGGAGATCTGAGACCCAGTACTTC.

This clone was picked up one time. V and J are TRBV10-3 and TRBJ2-5; D is undetermined. Trimming left V 4 bases short and J 0 bases short, with 3 bases between. This CDR3 spans 12 amino acids. Germline CDR1 and CDR2: ENHRY and SYGVKD. The CDR3 DNA sequence: TGTGCCATCAGTGGTGACCAAGAGACCCAGTACTTC. Translated: CAISGDQETQYF.

The chain recombines TRBV5-6 with TRBJ2-1; 10 bases line up with TRBD2. CDR1 and CDR2 from the germline V gene are SGHDT and YYEEEE. This CDR3 contains 19 residues. J lost 3 bases, V lost 3 bases, and 15 bases had no gene match. The CDR3 DNA sequence: TGTGCCAGCAGCTCGGACCGAAGGAGCGGGGGGGCCGTCTACAATGAGCAGTTCTTC. Protein product: CASSSDRRSGGAVYNEQFF.

The rearrangement joins TRBV19 to TRBJ2-5; 8 bases fit TRBD1. The CDR3 is 16 amino acids. The V and J ends lost 5 bases and 4 bases, in that order; junction bases with no gene match: 12. In germline, CDR1 is LNHDA, CDR2 SQIVND (reference sequence). CDR3 amino acids: CASSSLGQGRRETQYF. The CDR3, as DNA: TGTGCCAGTAGTTCACTCGGACAGGGCAGAAGAGAGACCCAGTACTTC. Filled out from reference TRBV19 and TRBJ2-5, the complete variable domain reads DGGITQSPKYLFRKEGQNVTLSCEQNLNHDAMYWYRQDPGQGLRLIYYSQIVNDFQKGDIAEGYSVSREKKESFPLTVTSAQKNPTAFYLCASSSLGQGRRETQYFGPGTRLLVL.

The V and J genes are TRBV7-2 and TRBJ1-1; 7 nucleotides agree with TRBD1. Germline V gives CDR1 SGHTA, CDR2 FQGNSA. The CDR3 is made up of 11 amino acids. V shed 7 bases, J shed 7 bases, and the junction held 3 bases outside the gene matches. CDR3: CASKAGGEAFF. CDR3 nucleotides: TGTGCCAGCAAAGCAGGGGGTGAAGCTTTCTTT.

The J gene is TRBJ2-5, the V gene TRBV25-1, with D perhaps being TRBD1 or TRBD2 (5 bases each). V lost 3 bases, J lost 8 bases, and 13 bases lay in between. This CDR3 is 13 amino acids long. Per the germline V gene, CDR1 is MGHDK and CDR2 is SYGVNS. The CDR3 nucleotides read TGTGCCAGCAGTGATCACGGGGCCCTCACCCAGTACTTC. It translates to CASSDHGALTQYF. The variable domain in full, completed from reference TRBV25-1 and TRBJ2-5, reads EADIYQTPRYLVIGTGKKITLECSQTMGHDKMYWYQQDPGMELHLIHYSYGVNSTEKGDLSSESTVSRIRTEHFPLTLESARPSHTSQYLCASSDHGALTQYFGPGTRLLVL.

V usage is TRBV10-2 and J usage is TRBJ2-7; tentative D call: TRBD1 (6 bases). CDR1 and CDR2 (germline): WSHSY, SAAADI. Trimming shortened V by 6 bases and J by 2 bases, and 11 bases separated the two germline ends. CDR3 length: 13 amino acids. This CDR3 is CASRAGVAYEQYF. In DNA form, the CDR3 reads TGCGCCAGCAGAGCAGGGGTAGCCTACGAGCAGTACTTC.

This rearrangement joins TRBV10-2 to TRBJ2-7; D call uncertain. Trimming cost V 0 bases and J 3 bases, with 15 bases left between them. The germline V gene has CDR1 WSHSY and CDR2 SAAADI. The CDR3 runs to 16 residues. This CDR3 is CASSESGLGSVYEQYF. Written as DNA, the CDR3 is TGCGCCAGCAGTGAGTCAGGGCTGGGTTCGGTCTACGAGCAGTACTTC.

The chain carries TRBV6-1 and TRBJ1-2; 7 positions agree with TRBD1. With 6 bases clipped from V and 7 bases from J, the junction kept 8 bases outside the gene matches. The germline V gene encodes CDR1 MNHNS and CDR2 SASEGT. CDR3 length: 13 amino acids. CDR3 region: CASRDRLPGGYTF. CDR3 bases: TGTGCCAGCAGGGACAGGCTACCGGGTGGCTACACCTTC.

About this clone: Additional DNA sequences in this sample encode the identical CDR3. The rearrangement links TRBV5-4 to TRBJ1-2, with D unclear. This CDR3 is 13 amino acids long. The V end lost 4 bases, the J end lost 1 base, and 8 bases lay between the germline ends. Germline CDR1 is SGHNT and CDR2 is YYREEE (reference sequence). The CDR3 nucleotides are TGTGCCAGCAGCACCGACGGTAACTATGGCTACACCTTC. Translation gives CASSTDGNYGYTF.

This rearrangement joins TRBV6-1 to TRBJ2-7, with 9 bases lining up with TRBD1. Germline V gene data show CDR1 as MNHNS and CDR2 as SASEGT. V shed 7 bases and J 4 bases; nucleotides not matched to a gene: 8. The CDR3 sequence is 14 residues long. CDR3 region: CASTNLQGAYEQYF. DNA for the CDR3: TGTGCCAGCACCAACTTACAGGGGGCGTACGAGCAGTACTTC.

This CDR3 is CASSPQGLSNTGELFF. CDR3 bases: TGTGCCAGCTCACCACAGGGGCTATCGAACACCGGGGAGCTGTTTTTT. The J gene is TRBJ2-2, the V gene TRBV18, with a weak D call TRBD1 (5 bases). CDR1 KGHSH and CDR2 LQKENI come from the germline V gene. Trimming left V 1 base short and J 0 bases short, with 9 bases between. The CDR3 is 16 amino acids.

V is TRBV27 and J is TRBJ1-1, with a tentative D call TRBD1 (5 bases). Trimming cost V 3 bases and J 7 bases, with 15 bases left between them. Germline values: CDR1 MNHEY, CDR2 SMNVEV (reference sequence). The CDR3 runs 14 residues. The CDR3 DNA sequence: TGTGCCAGCAGTTTGCGGCGGGGGGATGTTGAAGCTTTCTTT. Translated, it gives CASSLRRGDVEAFF.

This chain links TRBV10-3 with TRBJ1-1, with 7 bases aligning to TRBD1. The CDR3 has 15 residues. Germline trimming cut 4 bases from V and 3 bases from J; bases unmatched to any gene: 8. CDR1 is ENHRY, CDR2 SYGVKD, per germline. The CDR3 is CAISAGQVVDTEAFF. As DNA, the CDR3 is TGTGCCATCAGTGCCGGACAGGTGGTCGACACTGAAGCTTTCTTT.

The chain uses TRBV4-3 and TRBJ2-3; D is unclear. Per germline, CDR1 LGHNA and CDR2 YSLEER. The CDR3 is made up of 16 amino acids. Trimming removed 1 base from V and 2 bases from J, with 13 bases in between. The CDR3 DNA follows: TGCGCCAGCAGCCAAGGCGTACAGAAGACCACAGATACGCAGTATTTT. Encoded protein: CASSQGVQKTTDTQYF.

The genes are TRBV5-4 and TRBJ1-3, with D possibly matching TRBD1 (6 bases). Per germline, CDR1 SGHNT and CDR2 YYREEE (reference sequence). The V end lost 2 bases, the J end lost 1 base, and 10 bases lay between the germline ends. This CDR3 is built from 15 residues. For the CDR3, the DNA is TGTGCCAGCAGCTTTGGGGGCGGTTCTGGAAACACCATATATTTT. Translated, it gives CASSFGGGSGNTIYF.